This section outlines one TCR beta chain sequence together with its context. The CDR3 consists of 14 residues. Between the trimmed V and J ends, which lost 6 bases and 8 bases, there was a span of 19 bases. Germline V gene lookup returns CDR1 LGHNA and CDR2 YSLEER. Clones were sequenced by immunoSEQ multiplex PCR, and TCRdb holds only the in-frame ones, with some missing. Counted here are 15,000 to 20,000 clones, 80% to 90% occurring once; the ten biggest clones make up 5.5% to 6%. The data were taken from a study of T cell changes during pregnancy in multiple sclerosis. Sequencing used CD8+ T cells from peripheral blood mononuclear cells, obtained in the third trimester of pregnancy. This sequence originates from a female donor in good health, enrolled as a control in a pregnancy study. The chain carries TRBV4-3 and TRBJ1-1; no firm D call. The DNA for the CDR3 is TGCGCCAGCAGAAAGCGGAGCAACCCTGCCGAAGCTTTCTTT. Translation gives CASRKRSNPAEAFF.